This T cell receptor (beta chain) was found in a study of memory CD4+ T cells and cytomegalovirus serostatus. General study results and limits: Each of approximately 63 CMV-associated TCRbeta sequences occurred in one to five individuals.

Sequencing used immunoSEQ multiplex PCR; TCRdb keeps in-frame clones, though not all of them. This table holds 25,000 or so clones, 75% to 80% found once. As to this clone: The target antigen is unknown.

This CDR3 contains 11 residues. Trimming pared 8 bases from V and 1 base from J, leaving 5 bases between. Per germline, CDR1 WSHSY and CDR2 SAAADI. The sort gate was single viable CD3+CD4+CD8-CD45RO+ cells for memory CD4+ T cells. The sequence came from an adult in good health and CMV-seronegative. The chain couples TRBV10-2 to TRBJ2-5; TRBD1 or TRBD2 may be the D gene (5 bases each). Sequencing was done on a sample of memory CD4+ T cells from blood. The CDR3 spells CASGGQETQYF. The DNA for the CDR3 is TGCGCCAGCGGGGGCCAAGAGACCCAGTACTTC.